The rows below give T cell receptor beta chains drawn from one sample of a study of cytomegalovirus exposure and HLA in healthy donors. The repertoire was sequenced with immunoSEQ multiplex PCR; TCRdb's copy has only in-frame clones and lacks some. The table lists 120,000 to 150,000 clones, 76% of them singletons. Sequencing was carried out using PBMCs. The receptors derive from a woman aged 40 to 55 in good health and CMV-seronegative. CDR3s include the opening cysteine and the closing phenylalanine or tryptophan. D genes are given only for firm matches. Part of the rows lack a size; the others show once, few, many or a class for expanded clones.

j_call d_call v_call clone_size cdr3_nt cdr3_aa
TRBJ1-6 NA TRBV30 NA TGTGCCTGGAGTGTTCCGGGAAGCTCACCCCTCCACTTT CAWSVPGSSPLHF
TRBJ2-3 NA TRBV5-1 NA TGCGCCAGCACCACAGGTTCCTTTACAGATACGCAGTATTTT CASTTGSFTDTQYF
TRBJ1-4 TRBD1 TRBV10-2 NA TGCGCCAGCAGTGAGTCCGGACAGGCGCGGGAAAAACTGTTTTTT CASSESGQAREKLFF
TRBJ1-5 TRBD1 TRBV18 NA TGTGCCAGCTCACGGACAGGATACAATCAGCCCCAGCATTTT CASSRTGYNQPQHF
TRBJ1-2 NA TRBV19 NA TGTGCCAGTAGTATTGGCAGGCGCCCAGGAGGCTACACCTTC CASSIGRRPGGYTF
TRBJ1-2 TRBD1 TRBV19 NA TGTGCCAGTAGCACAGGACAGGGAGATGGCTACACCTTC CASSTGQGDGYTF
TRBJ2-1 TRBD2 TRBV7-9 NA TGTTCCAGCAGCTTAGGGGGACTAGCGGGGAGCTCCTACAATGAGCAGTTCTTC CSSSLGGLAGSSYNEQFF
TRBJ2-1 NA TRBV9 NA TGTGCCAGCAGCTGGGGGACAAACTCCTACAATGAGCAGTTCTTC CASSWGTNSYNEQFF
TRBJ1-1 NA TRBV6-6 few TGTGCCAGCAGTTACTGGCAGGTCGACGGCACTGAAGCTTTCTTT CASSYWQVDGTEAFF
TRBJ2-2 TRBD1 TRBV5-1 NA TGCGCCAGCAGCATGCGACAGGGAAGCACCGGGGAGCTGTTTTTT CASSMRQGSTGELFF
TRBJ2-7 NA TRBV4-2 NA TGTGCCAGCAGCCAAGATGGGAGCCACTACGAGCAGTACTTC CASSQDGSHYEQYF
TRBJ2-7 NA TRBV19 NA TGTGCCAGTAGCCGGACCTTGACAGGATCCTACGAGCAGTACTTC CASSRTLTGSYEQYF
TRBJ2-1 TRBD1 TRBV5-1 NA TGCGCCAGCAGCTTAACGGGACAGCCTTACAATGAGCAGTTCTTC CASSLTGQPYNEQFF
TRBJ2-7 TRBD1 TRBV5-5 NA TGTGCCAGCAGCTATATTACAGGGGGCCCCTCCTACGAGCAGTACTTC CASSYITGGPSYEQYF
TRBJ1-2 NA TRBV7-9 NA TGTGCCAGCAGCTTAGCGACACTCGAAGTAAGCTATGGCTACACCTTC CASSLATLEVSYGYTF
TRBJ2-3 TRBD1 TRBV6-5 NA TGTGCCAGCAGTCGCAGACAGGGGGCCTCAGATACGCAGTATTTT CASSRRQGASDTQYF
TRBJ1-1 NA TRBV19 NA TGTGCCAGTAGTGCCAGGGGTGGTACTGAAGCTTTCTTT CASSARGGTEAFF
TRBJ2-2 NA TRBV6-1 NA TGTGCCAGCAGTGGGCAGGGTGGCACCGGGGAGCTGTTTTTT CASSGQGGTGELFF
TRBJ1-2 NA TRBV19 NA TGTGCCAGTAGTGCAACCGGTGGAGGGGCTGGCTACACCTTC CASSATGGGAGYTF
TRBJ2-1 TRBD2 TRBV27 NA TGTGCCAGCAGTTTATCCGGGCGGGAGGATTACAATGAGCAGTTCTTC CASSLSGREDYNEQFF
TRBJ1-1 NA TRBV7-9 few TGTGCCAGCAGCCCCCCCCCGGGGGTGACTGAAGCTTTCTTT CASSPPPGVTEAFF
TRBJ2-7 NA TRBV5-1 NA TGCGCCAGCAGCTTGGTAGCGTACTCCTACGAGCAGTACTTC CASSLVAYSYEQYF
TRBJ1-2 NA TRBV19 NA TGTGCCAGTAGAACCCATCGGAGGAGTTATGGCTACACCTTC CASRTHRRSYGYTF
TRBJ1-2 TRBD1 TRBV5-6 NA TGTGCCAGCAGCCCTCAAGGGGGCAGTGTTTTTTATGGCTACACCTTC CASSPQGGSVFYGYTF
TRBJ1-1 NA TRBV19 NA TGTGCCAGTAGTATAGAGGTACAGAACACTGAAGCTTTCTTT CASSIEVQNTEAFF
TRBJ1-1 NA TRBV7-8 NA TGTGCCAGCAGGGGCAGGGGTGGCACTGAAGCTTTCTTT CASRGRGGTEAFF
TRBJ2-7 NA TRBV7-2 NA TGTGCCAGCAGCTTAGTTGCCGGGGGCTACGAGCAGTACTTC CASSLVAGGYEQYF
TRBJ1-1 TRBD1 TRBV13 NA TGTGCCAGCAGCGACACAGGGGCGGGGGCTTTCTTT CASSDTGAGAFF
TRBJ2-3 NA TRBV19 NA TGTGCCAGTTGCTTGAGGGAGCGACTCCCCCACGCAGATACGCAGTATTTT CASCLRERLPHADTQYF
TRBJ1-2 TRBD1 TRBV4-1 NA TGCGCCAGCAGCCATCGAACCGGGACAGACAAAAACTATGGCTACACCTTC CASSHRTGTDKNYGYTF
TRBJ1-4 NA TRBV2 NA TGTGCCAGCAGTGAAGGATGGACAATTGGAGAAAAACTGTTTTTT CASSEGWTIGEKLFF
TRBJ2-1 NA TRBV5-4 once TGTGCCAGCAGCCTACTTTCAGGGGACAATGAGCAGTTCTTC CASSLLSGDNEQFF
TRBJ1-4 NA TRBV2 NA TGTGCCAGCACCCCGGGAGGGGACAATGAAAAACTGTTTTTT CASTPGGDNEKLFF
TRBJ1-2 NA TRBV6-1 once TGTGCCAGCAGAGCGACAGCTAACTATGGCTACACCTTC CASRATANYGYTF
TRBJ1-1 NA TRBV7-8 NA TGTGCCAGCAGCCTACCGACGCGGTTTGCGGGGTACGCAAAGATTAACACTGAAGCTTTCTTT CASSLPTRFAGYAKINTEAFF
TRBJ1-1 TRBD1 TRBV19 NA TGTGCCAGTAGTATAGCGGGGACAGTGAACACTGAAGCTTTCTTT CASSIAGTVNTEAFF
TRBJ2-1 TRBD2 TRBV5-1 NA TGCGCCAGCAGCTTTCGGGGGGAACAGTACAATGAGCAGTTCTTC CASSFRGEQYNEQFF
TRBJ2-1 TRBD2 TRBV6-4 NA TGTGCCAGCAGTGAGAGCGGGAGGTCCTACAATGAGCAGTTCTTC CASSESGRSYNEQFF
TRBJ1-2 NA TRBV27 NA TGTGCCAGCAGTTTAGAGGCCAGGGCTAACTATGGCTACACCTTC CASSLEARANYGYTF
TRBJ2-7 NA TRBV7-9 NA TGTGCCAGCAGCCTCAGGAGGGAAGGCGAGCAGTACTTC CASSLRREGEQYF
TRBJ1-1 TRBD1 TRBV10-3 NA TGTGCCATCAGTCGACAGGGCAACACTGAAGCTTTCTTT CAISRQGNTEAFF
TRBJ2-1 NA TRBV5-1 NA TGCGCCAGCAGACAAAAAGAAAATGAGCAGTTCTTC CASRQKENEQFF
TRBJ2-2 NA TRBV19 NA TGTGCCACCAGGCCCGGGACTCGTGACACCGGGGAGCTGTTTTTT CATRPGTRDTGELFF
TRBJ2-3 TRBD2 TRBV28 NA TGTGCCAGCAGACGGACTAGCGGGGGCAGAGATACGCAGTATTTT CASRRTSGGRDTQYF
TRBJ1-1 TRBD1 TRBV5-1 NA TGCGCCAGCAGCTGGAACAGGGGGGCTGAAGCTTTCTTT CASSWNRGAEAFF
TRBJ2-7 TRBD1 TRBV27 NA TGTGCCAGCAGTTCCCCCGGGACAGGGGACGGCGAGCAGTACTTC CASSSPGTGDGEQYF
TRBJ1-1 NA TRBV6-5 few TGTGCCAGCAACCAGGGAAAGAACACTGAAGCTTTCTTT CASNQGKNTEAFF